This T cell receptor (beta chain) was recovered during a study of cytomegalovirus exposure and HLA in healthy donors. On this clone itself: The antigen is undetermined.

Broader study findings: As a later analysis showed, several of the most significant clusters appeared to be linked to common viral pathogens. Evidence from a later analysis indicated that most CMV-associated TCR beta chains looked HLA-restricted. Clonal expansion, a later analysis showed, was greater in HLA-associated TCR beta chains than in equally common others. Researchers had no immune exposure information except CMV serostatus available.

Primers for the PCR totalled 60 Vbeta and 13 Jbeta. TCRdb's table, derived via immunoSEQ multiplex PCR, lists solely in-frame clones and lacks some. Counted here are around 200,000 clones, approximately 78% occurring once; the ten biggest clones make up 2.7%. The origin of this receptor is a woman in her 40s in good health and CMV-seronegative. The sample comprised PBMCs.

In DNA form, the CDR3 reads TGTGCCAGCAGCCTAAGGACTACCCAACAAGAGACCCAGTACTTC. It yields the protein CASSLRTTQQETQYF. The rearrangement joins TRBV5-6 to TRBJ2-5; a possible D gene is TRBD2 (6 bases). The V end lost 4 bases, the J end lost 2 bases, and 15 bases lay between the germline ends. The CDR3 is 15 residues long. Germline CDR1 and CDR2: SGHDT and YYEEEE. Together with reference TRBV5-6 and TRBJ2-5, the CDR3 gives the full variable domain: DAGVTQSPTHLIKTRGQQVTLRCSPKSGHDTVSWYQQALGQGPQFIFQYYEEEERQRGNFPDRFSGHQFPNYSSELNVNALLLGDSALYLCASSLRTTQQETQYFGPGTRLLVL.